Listed here are 7 T cell receptor beta chains from one sample, sequenced in a study of blood T cell repertoires in COVID-19. Repertoires were generated with immunoSEQ multiplex PCR, while TCRdb's copy carries only in-frame clones and drops some. The sample yields about 350,000 clones, roughly nine tenths seen once. The source material was peripheral blood. These TCRs come from a woman in her sixties with COVID-19, enrolled during active disease.

The genes are TRBV4-1 and TRBJ1-5; unclear D gene. V shed 1 base and J shed 6 bases, with 7 bases lying between them. This CDR3 has 13 residues. The germline V gene encodes CDR1 MGHRA and CDR2 YSYEKL. The CDR3 nucleotides are TGCGCCAGCAGCCAAGCCCTACTTCAGCCCCAGCATTTT. It translates to CASSQALLQPQHF.

The chain links TRBV6-1 to TRBJ1-2; 8 bases fit TRBD1. V shed 3 bases, J shed 5 bases, and the junction held 8 bases outside the gene matches. Per germline, CDR1 MNHNS and CDR2 SASEGT. The CDR3 totals 15 residues. The CDR3 reads CASSDGQGQGYGYTF. CDR3 DNA: TGTGCCAGCAGTGATGGACAGGGCCAGGGATATGGCTACACCTTC.

V is TRBV3-1 (or the pseudogene TRBV3-2) and J is TRBJ2-5; tentative D call: TRBD1 (6 bases). V shed 3 bases and J shed 5 bases, with 31 bases lying between them. CDR1 LGHDT and CDR2 YNNKEL come from the germline V gene (reference sequence). This CDR3 comprises 20 residues. CDR3 nucleotides: TGTGCCAGCAGCCAGCTCCCCGCTCTCACCGGGACACGGGCCAAGGAGACCCAGTACTTC. Its protein product is CASSQLPALTGTRAKETQYF.

A single count supports this clone. A junction boundary mismatches the germline segment, possibly from a read error. The genes are TRBV7-9 and TRBJ1-1, with TRBD1 matching 8 bases. The length of the CDR3 is 12 residues. CDR1 and CDR2 from the germline V gene are SEHNR and FQNEAQ (reference sequence). This chain's CDR3 is CASSLGDRGGIF. The DNA of the CDR3 is TGTGCCAGCAGCTTAGGCGACAGGGGAGGAATCTTT.

V and J are TRBV25-1 and TRBJ1-1; a weak D match, TRBD1 (5 bases). The CDR3 spans 14 residues. Between the trimmed V and J ends, which lost 3 bases and 5 bases, there was a span of 13 bases. The germline CDR1 and CDR2 sequences are MGHDK and SYGVNS. CDR3 region: CASSDQGGVTEAFF. CDR3 nucleotides: TGTGCCAGCAGTGATCAGGGAGGGGTTACTGAAGCTTTCTTT.

The V call is TRBV19, the J call TRBJ1-1; D might be TRBD1 (6 bases). Per germline, CDR1 LNHDA and CDR2 SQIVND (reference sequence). The CDR3 sequence is 14 residues long. Trimming removed 8 bases from V and 4 bases from J, with 17 bases in between. The chain's CDR3 is CASELGGRGTEAFF. The CDR3 bases are TGTGCCAGTGAACTAGGGGGTCGCGGCACTGAAGCTTTCTTT. Full variable domain (remainder filled in from reference TRBV19 and TRBJ1-1): DGGITQSPKYLFRKEGQNVTLSCEQNLNHDAMYWYRQDPGQGLRLIYYSQIVNDFQKGDIAEGYSVSREKKESFPLTVTSAQKNPTAFYLCASELGGRGTEAFFGQGTRLTVV.

This clone has only one observation. The chain uses TRBV2 and TRBJ1-2, with a tentative D call TRBD1 (5 bases). Germline V gene data show CDR1 as SNHLY and CDR2 as FYNNEI. CDR3 size: 14 residues. V lost 5 bases and J 8 bases, leaving 18 bases between the germline ends. The CDR3 nucleotides are TGTGCCAGCAGTCCAGACCTGGCGCGGGACGGCTACACCTTC. Amino acid sequence: CASSPDLARDGYTF.